This T cell receptor beta chain appears in the sequencing data of a study of graft-versus-host responses after intestinal transplantation. Germline CDR1 is MNHNS and CDR2 is SASEGT. This CDR3 is 12 amino acids long. Trimming removed 1 base at V and 6 bases at J, with 6 bases between. The protocol was immunoSEQ multiplex PCR, while the TCRdb copy is restricted to in-frame clones and leaves out a portion. The top ten clones hold roughly 2% of a sample with roughly 7,700 clones, roughly 92% of them seen once. The TCR comes from a human patient who received an intestinal transplant, so some T cells may come from the graft donor. The sequenced sample was PBMCs, obtained 11 days after intestinal transplantation. This sequence joins TRBV6-1 and TRBJ1-2; D is ambiguous. The CDR3 here is CASSEVVDGYTF. As DNA, the CDR3 is TGTGCCAGCAGTGAAGTGGTAGATGGCTACACCTTC.